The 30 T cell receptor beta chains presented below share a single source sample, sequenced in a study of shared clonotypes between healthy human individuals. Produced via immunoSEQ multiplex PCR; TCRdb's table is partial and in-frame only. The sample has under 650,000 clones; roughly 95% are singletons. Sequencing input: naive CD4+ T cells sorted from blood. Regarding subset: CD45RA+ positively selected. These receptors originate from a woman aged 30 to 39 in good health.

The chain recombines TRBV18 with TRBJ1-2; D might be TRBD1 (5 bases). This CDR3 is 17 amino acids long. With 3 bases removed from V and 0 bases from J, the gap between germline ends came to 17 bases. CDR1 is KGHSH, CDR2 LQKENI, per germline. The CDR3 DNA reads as TGTGCCAGCTCACCGGGGCTGACAGAAACCCCTAACTATGGCTACACCTTC. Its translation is CASSPGLTETPNYGYTF. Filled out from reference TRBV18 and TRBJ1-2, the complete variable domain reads NAGVMQNPRHLVRRRGQEARLRCSPMKGHSHVYWYRQLPEEGLKFMVYLQKENIIDESGMPKERFSAEFPKEGPSILRIQQVVRGDSAAYFCASSPGLTETPNYGYTFGSGTRLTVV.

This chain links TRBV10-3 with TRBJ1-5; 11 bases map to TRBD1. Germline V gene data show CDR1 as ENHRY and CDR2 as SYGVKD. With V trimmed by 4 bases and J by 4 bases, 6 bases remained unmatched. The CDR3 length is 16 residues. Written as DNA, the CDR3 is TGTGCCATCAGTGGGACAGGGGGCATCAGTAATCAGCCCCAGCATTTT. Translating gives CAISGTGGISNQPQHF.

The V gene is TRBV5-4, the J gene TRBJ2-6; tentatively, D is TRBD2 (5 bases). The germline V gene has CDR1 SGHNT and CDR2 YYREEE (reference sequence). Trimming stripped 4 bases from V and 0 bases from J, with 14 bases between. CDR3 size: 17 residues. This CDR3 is CASSQDPTSSGANVLTF. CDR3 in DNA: TGTGCCAGCAGCCAAGATCCCACTAGCTCTGGGGCCAACGTCCTGACTTTC.

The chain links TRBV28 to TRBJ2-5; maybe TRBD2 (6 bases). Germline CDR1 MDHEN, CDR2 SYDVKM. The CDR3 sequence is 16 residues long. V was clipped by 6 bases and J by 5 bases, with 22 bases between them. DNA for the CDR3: TGTGCCAGCAGCCACCATGGGGCGGGATGGCAGGAGACCCAGTACTTC. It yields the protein CASSHHGAGWQETQYF.

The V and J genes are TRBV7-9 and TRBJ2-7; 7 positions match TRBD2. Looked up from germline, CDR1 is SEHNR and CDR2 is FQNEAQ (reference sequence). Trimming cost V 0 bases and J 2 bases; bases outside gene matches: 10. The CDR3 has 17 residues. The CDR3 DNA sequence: TGTGCCAGCAGCTTAGCGCGGCTAGCGGATTTACCCTACGAGCAGTACTTC. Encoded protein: CASSLARLADLPYEQYF. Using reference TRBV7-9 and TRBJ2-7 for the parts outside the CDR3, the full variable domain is DTGVSQNPRHKITKRGQNVTFRCDPISEHNRLYWYRQTLGQGPEFLTYFQNEAQLEKSRLLSDRFSAERPKGSFSTLEIQRTEQGDSAMYLCASSLARLADLPYEQYFGPGTRLTVT.

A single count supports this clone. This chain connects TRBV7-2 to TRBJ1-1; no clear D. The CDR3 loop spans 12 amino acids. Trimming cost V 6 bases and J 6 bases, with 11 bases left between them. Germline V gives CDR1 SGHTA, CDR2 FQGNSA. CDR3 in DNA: TGTGCCAGCAGAACCCCCGGTTCTGAAGCTTTCTTT. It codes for CASRTPGSEAFF.

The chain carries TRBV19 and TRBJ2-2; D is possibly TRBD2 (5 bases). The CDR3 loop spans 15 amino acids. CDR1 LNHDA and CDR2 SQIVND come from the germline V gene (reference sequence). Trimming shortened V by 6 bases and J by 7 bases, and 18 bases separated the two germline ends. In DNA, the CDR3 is TGTGCCAGTAGCTCACAACGTACTAGTTTCGGGGAGCTGTTTTTT. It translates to CASSSQRTSFGELFF.

The CDR3 nucleotides read TGTGCCAGTTTTAACCGGAATAGCAATCAGCCCCAGCATTTT. Residues: CASFNRNSNQPQHF. V gene TRBV19 combines with J gene TRBJ1-5; D remains unclear. Germline lookup yields CDR1 LNHDA and CDR2 SQIVND (reference sequence). The length of the CDR3 is 14 residues. V was clipped by 8 bases and J by 0 bases, with 11 bases between them.

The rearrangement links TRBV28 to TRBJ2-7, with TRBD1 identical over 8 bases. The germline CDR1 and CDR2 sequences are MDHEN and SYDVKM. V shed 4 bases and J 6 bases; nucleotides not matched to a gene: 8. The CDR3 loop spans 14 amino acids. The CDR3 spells CASSSMTGAGEQYF. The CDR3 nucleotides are TGTGCCAGCAGTTCCATGACAGGGGCTGGCGAGCAGTACTTC. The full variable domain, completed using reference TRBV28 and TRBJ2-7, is DVKVTQSSRYLVKRTGEKVFLECVQDMDHENMFWYRQDPGLGLRLIYFSYDVKMKEKGDIPEGYSVSREKKERFSLILESASTNQTSMYLCASSSMTGAGEQYFGPGTRLTVT.

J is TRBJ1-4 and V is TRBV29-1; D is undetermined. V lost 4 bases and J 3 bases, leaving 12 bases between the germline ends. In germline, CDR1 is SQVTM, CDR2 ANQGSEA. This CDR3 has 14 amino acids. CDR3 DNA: TGCAGCGTTGGTGGTAATCGTCCTAATGAAAAACTGTTTTTT. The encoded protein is CSVGGNRPNEKLFF.

CDR3 loop: CASSVDSYTGELFF. Written as DNA, the CDR3 is TGTGCCAGCAGCGTCGACAGTTACACCGGGGAGCTGTTTTTT. The chain has TRBV9 and TRBJ2-2, with D maybe TRBD1 (5 bases). Germline lookup yields CDR1 SGDLS and CDR2 YYNGEE. The V gene lost 2 bases and the J gene lost 3 bases, with 8 bases spanning the gap. The CDR3 runs to 14 residues.

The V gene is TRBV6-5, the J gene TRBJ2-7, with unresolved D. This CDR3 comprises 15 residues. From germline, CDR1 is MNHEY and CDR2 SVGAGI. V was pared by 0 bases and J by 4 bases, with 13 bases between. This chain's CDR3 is CASSYSPRIHYEQYF. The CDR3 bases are TGTGCCAGCAGTTACTCGCCGCGGATACATTACGAGCAGTACTTC.

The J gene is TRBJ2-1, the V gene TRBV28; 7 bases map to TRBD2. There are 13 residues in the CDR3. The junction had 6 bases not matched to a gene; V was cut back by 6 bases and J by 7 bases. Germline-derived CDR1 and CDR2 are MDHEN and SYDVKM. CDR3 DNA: TGTGCCAGCAGGCGCGGGAGCGGTAATGAGCAGTTCTTC. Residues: CASRRGSGNEQFF.

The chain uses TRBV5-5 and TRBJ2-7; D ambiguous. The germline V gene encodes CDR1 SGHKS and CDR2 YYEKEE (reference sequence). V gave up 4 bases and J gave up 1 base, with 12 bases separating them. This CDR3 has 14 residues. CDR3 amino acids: CASSPDPSSYEQYF. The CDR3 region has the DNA TGTGCCAGCAGCCCGGACCCATCTTCCTACGAGCAGTACTTC. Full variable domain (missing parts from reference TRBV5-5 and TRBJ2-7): DAGVTQSPTHLIKTRGQQVTLRCSPISGHKSVSWYQQVLGQGPQFIFQYYEKEERGRGNFPDRFSARQFPNYSSELNVNALLLGDSALYLCASSPDPSSYEQYFGPGTRLTVT.

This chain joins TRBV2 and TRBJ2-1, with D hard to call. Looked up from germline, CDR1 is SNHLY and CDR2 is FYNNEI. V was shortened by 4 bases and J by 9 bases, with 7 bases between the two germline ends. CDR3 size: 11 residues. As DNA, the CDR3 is TGTGCCAGCAGTGGGCGGAGTGAGCAGTTCTTC. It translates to CASSGRSEQFF.

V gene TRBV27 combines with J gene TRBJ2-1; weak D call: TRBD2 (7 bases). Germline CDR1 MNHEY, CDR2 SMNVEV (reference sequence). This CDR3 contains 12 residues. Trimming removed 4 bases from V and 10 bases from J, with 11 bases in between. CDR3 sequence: CASSSGGAEQFF. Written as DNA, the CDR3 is TGTGCCAGCAGTTCTGGGGGGGCAGAGCAGTTCTTC.

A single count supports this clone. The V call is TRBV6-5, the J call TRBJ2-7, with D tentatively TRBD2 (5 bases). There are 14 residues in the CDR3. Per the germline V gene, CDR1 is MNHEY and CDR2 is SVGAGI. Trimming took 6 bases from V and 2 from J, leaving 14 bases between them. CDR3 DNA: TGTGCCAGCAGCCCTCTCGGCGGGCCCTACGAGCAGTACTTC. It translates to CASSPLGGPYEQYF.

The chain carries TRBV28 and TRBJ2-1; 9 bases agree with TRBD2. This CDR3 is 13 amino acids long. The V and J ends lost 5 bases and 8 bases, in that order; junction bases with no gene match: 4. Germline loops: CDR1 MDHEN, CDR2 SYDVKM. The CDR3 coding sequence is TGTGCCAGCAGTCGCGGGAGGGCGTATGAGCAGTTCTTC. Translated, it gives CASSRGRAYEQFF.

The CDR3: CASSLSMQGTAGKQYF. DNA of the CDR3: TGTGCCAGCAGTTTAAGTATGCAGGGGACAGCGGGGAAGCAGTACTTC. J is TRBJ2-7 and V is TRBV28; D could derive from TRBD1 or TRBD2 (7 bases each). Germline CDR1 MDHEN, CDR2 SYDVKM. The CDR3 has 16 residues. V shed 2 bases and J shed 8 bases, with 22 bases lying between them. Together with reference TRBV28 and TRBJ2-7, the CDR3 gives the full variable domain: DVKVTQSSRYLVKRTGEKVFLECVQDMDHENMFWYRQDPGLGLRLIYFSYDVKMKEKGDIPEGYSVSREKKERFSLILESASTNQTSMYLCASSLSMQGTAGKQYFGPGTRLTVT.

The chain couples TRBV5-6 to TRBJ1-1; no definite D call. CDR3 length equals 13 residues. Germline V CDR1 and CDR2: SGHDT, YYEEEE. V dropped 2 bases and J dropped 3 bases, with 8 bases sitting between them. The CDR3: CASSFDADTEAFF. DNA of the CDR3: TGTGCCAGCAGCTTCGACGCGGACACTGAAGCTTTCTTT.

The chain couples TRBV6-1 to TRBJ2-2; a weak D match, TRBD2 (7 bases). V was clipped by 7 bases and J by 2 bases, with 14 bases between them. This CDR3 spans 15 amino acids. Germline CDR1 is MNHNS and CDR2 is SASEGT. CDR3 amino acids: CASTEGGTNTGELFF. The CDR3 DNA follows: TGTGCCAGCACCGAGGGGGGGACAAACACCGGGGAGCTGTTTTTT.

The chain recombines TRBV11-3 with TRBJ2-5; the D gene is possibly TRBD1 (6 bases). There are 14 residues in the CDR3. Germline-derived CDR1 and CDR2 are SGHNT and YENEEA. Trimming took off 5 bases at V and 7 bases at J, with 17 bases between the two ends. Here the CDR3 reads CASSPHRDGATQYF. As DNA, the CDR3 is TGTGCCAGCAGCCCCCACAGGGATGGGGCGACCCAGTACTTC.

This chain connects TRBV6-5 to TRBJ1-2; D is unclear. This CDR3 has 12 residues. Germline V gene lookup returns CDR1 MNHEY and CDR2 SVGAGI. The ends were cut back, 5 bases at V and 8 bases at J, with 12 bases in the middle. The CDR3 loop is CASSREGGGYTF. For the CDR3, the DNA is TGTGCCAGCAGTCGAGAAGGAGGGGGCTACACCTTC.

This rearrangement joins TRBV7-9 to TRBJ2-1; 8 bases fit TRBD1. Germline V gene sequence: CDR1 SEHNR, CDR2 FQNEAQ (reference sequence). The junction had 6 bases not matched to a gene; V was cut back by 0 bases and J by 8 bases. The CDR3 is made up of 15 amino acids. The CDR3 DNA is TGTGCCAGCAGCTTAGCGCTGGCAGGGGGCGATGAGCAGTTCTTC. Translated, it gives CASSLALAGGDEQFF.

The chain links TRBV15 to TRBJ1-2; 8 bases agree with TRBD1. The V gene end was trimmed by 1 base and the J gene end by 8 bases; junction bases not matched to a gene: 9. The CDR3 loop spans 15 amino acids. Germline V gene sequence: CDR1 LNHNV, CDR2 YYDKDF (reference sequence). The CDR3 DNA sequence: TGTGCCACCAGCAGAGGGACAGGGACAAAAGACGGCTACACCTTC. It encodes CATSRGTGTKDGYTF.

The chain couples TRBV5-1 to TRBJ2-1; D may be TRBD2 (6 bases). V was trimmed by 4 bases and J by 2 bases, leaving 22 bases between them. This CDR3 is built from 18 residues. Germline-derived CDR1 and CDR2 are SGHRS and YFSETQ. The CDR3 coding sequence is TGCGCCAGCAGCCATAGATTTAAATGGCGGGAACCCTACAATGAGCAGTTCTTC. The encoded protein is CASSHRFKWREPYNEQFF.

This CDR3 reads CASSYSWGTDTQYF. The CDR3 coding sequence is TGTGCCAGCAGTTACTCGTGGGGCACAGATACGCAGTATTTT. V and J are TRBV6-5 and TRBJ2-3; D call uncertain. CDR1 and CDR2 from the germline V gene are MNHEY and SVGAGI. There are 14 residues in the CDR3. V lost 0 bases, J lost 1 base, and 5 bases lay in between.

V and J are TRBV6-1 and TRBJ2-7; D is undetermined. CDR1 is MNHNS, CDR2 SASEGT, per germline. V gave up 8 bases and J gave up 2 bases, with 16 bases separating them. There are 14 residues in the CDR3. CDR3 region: CASALSGQAYEQYF. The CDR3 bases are TGTGCCAGCGCCCTGTCCGGGCAGGCCTACGAGCAGTACTTC.

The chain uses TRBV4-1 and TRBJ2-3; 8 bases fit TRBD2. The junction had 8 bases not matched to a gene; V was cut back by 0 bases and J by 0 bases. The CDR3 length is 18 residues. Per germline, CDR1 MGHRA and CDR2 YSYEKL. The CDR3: CASSQELRGDSSTDTQYF. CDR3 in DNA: TGCGCCAGCAGCCAAGAATTGCGGGGGGACTCTAGCACAGATACGCAGTATTTT.

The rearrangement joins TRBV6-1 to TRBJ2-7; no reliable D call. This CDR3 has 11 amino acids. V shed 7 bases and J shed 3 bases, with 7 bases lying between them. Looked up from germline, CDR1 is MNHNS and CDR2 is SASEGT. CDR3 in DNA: TGTGCCAGCAATAACAACTACGAGCAGTACTTC. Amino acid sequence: CASNNNYEQYF.